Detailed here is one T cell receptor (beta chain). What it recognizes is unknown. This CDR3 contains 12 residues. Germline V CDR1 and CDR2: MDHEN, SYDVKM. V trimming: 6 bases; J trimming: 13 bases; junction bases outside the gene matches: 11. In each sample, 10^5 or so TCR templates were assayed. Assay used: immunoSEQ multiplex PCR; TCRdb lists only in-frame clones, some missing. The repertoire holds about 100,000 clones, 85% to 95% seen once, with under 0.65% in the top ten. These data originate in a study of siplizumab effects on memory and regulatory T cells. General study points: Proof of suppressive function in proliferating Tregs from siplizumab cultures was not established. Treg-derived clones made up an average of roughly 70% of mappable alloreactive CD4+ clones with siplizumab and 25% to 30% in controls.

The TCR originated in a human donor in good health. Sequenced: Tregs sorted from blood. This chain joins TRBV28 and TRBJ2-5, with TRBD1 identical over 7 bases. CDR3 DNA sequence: TGTGCCAGCAGAATCCTGGACAGGCCCCTGTACTTC. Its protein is CASRILDRPLYF.